This T cell receptor (beta chain) was recovered during a study of blood T cell repertoires in COVID-19. Overall study context: Donors in the United States, Italy and Spain gave samples during acute or convalescent COVID-19.

The length of the CDR3 is 15 residues. The V gene's germline CDR1 is SNHLY and CDR2 FYNNEI. V lost 4 bases and J lost 7, with 19 bases in between. Methods used by the authors: Amplification with reference gene primers provided the estimates of nucleated cell counts. Profiled with immunoSEQ multiplex PCR; TCRdb holds only in-frame clones, not every one. D and trimming were read from the DNA, whereas the V and J calls and clone size are those reported in that table. The repertoire includes 100,000 or so clones, about 83% of them detected once, and under 2% sits in the top ten. This clone was picked up one time.

The chain has TRBV2 and TRBJ2-5; TRBD2 is a possible D gene (7 bases). The TCR comes from an older man with active or convalescent COVID-19. Sequencing used peripheral blood. The CDR3 nucleotides read TGTGCCAGCAGTGTATTTGGGGGGGCTGAGGGGACCCAGTACTTC. Its protein is CASSVFGGAEGTQYF.